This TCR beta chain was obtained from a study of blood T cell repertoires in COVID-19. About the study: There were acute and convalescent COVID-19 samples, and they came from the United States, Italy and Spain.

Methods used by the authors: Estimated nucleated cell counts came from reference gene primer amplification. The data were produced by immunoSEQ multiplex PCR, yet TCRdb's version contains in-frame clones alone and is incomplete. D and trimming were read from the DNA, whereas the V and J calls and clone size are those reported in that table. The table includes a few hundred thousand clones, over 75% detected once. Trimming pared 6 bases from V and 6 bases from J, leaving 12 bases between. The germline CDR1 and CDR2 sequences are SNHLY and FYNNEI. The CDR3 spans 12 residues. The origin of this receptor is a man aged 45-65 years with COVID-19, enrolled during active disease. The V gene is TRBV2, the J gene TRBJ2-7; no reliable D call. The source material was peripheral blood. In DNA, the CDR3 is TGTGCCAGCAGAACTGACACGCTCGAGCAGTACTTC. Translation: CASRTDTLEQYF.